A single sample gave rise to the 2 T cell receptor beta chains below, sequenced in a study of monozygotic twins with inflammatory bowel disease. TCRdb reprocessed the 5' RACE reads and reports one entry per CDR3 protein, with no DNA. In total, the table holds approximately 330,000 distinct CDR3 sequences. The material sequenced was blood. The receptor source for this set is a human donor with ulcerative colitis or Crohn's disease, or a healthy co-twin of an affected twin (not recorded which).

The rearrangement uses TRBV7-3 and TRBJ1-2; TCRdb gives TRBD1 as the D gene, but with no DNA this cannot be confirmed. The CDR3 is 17 residues long. The germline gives CDR1 SGHTA, CDR2 FQGTGA. CDR3: CASSLNPPGARHNGYTF.

The V and J genes are TRBV5-1 and TRBJ1-1; without DNA, the TCRdb call of TRBD1 cannot be checked. Germline V gene lookup returns CDR1 SGHRS and CDR2 YFSETQ. The CDR3 totals 15 residues. The CDR3: CASSLDGRGDTEAFF.